Described below is a single TCR beta chain sequence and its context. These data are taken from a study of T cells in tumors after PD-1 blockade. Study as a whole: During anti-PD-1 treatment, some patients continued daily vismodegib 150 mg.

Germline V gene data show CDR1 as LGHDT and CDR2 as YNNKEL (reference sequence). V lost 0 bases to trimming and J lost 2 bases, with 11 bases between them. The CDR3 runs to 15 residues. Template: tumor biopsy or peripheral blood genomic DNA, about 550-6,500 ng per sample. The table came from immunoSEQ multiplex PCR; TCRdb's copy has only in-frame clones and leaves some out. Seen here are around 46,000 clones, more than 70% observed once, and the top ten hold over 15%. The clonotype originates from a human donor with basal cell carcinoma. Sample: PBMCs, taken before anti-PD-1 treatment. The rearrangement links TRBV3-1 (or the pseudogene TRBV3-2) to TRBJ2-7; D may match TRBD1 or TRBD2 (5 bases each). As DNA, the CDR3 is TGTGCCAGCAGCCAAGATCGGGACGCCACCTACGAGCAGTACTTC. Translated: CASSQDRDATYEQYF.